The 21 T cell receptor beta chains presented below share a single source sample, sequenced in a study of T cells in Graves' hyperthyroidism and ophthalmopathy. Template material for amplifying TCR beta CDR3 regions consisted of RNA transcripts. The HTBI primer set drove a first-round RT-PCR of the TCR CDR3. Each CDR3 protein is one row after TCRdb ran MiXCR on the multiplex PCR reads. Seen here are roughly 500,000 distinct CDR3 sequences, around 43% observed once, and the top ten hold about two fifths. The sequencing sample was made of peripheral blood or thyroid tissue (not recorded which). These receptors were collected from an adult woman with Graves' disease, either hyperthyroidism or ophthalmopathy (not recorded which).

This clonotype has at least ten counts. This rearrangement joins TRBV14 to TRBJ1-5; D is undetermined. CDR1 is SGHDN and CDR2 is FVKESK in the germline V gene. The length of the CDR3 is 17 residues. Trimming stripped 0 bases from V and 4 bases from J, with 16 bases between. CDR3 sequence reads: CASSQDVRGIRNQPQHF. The CDR3 DNA sequence: TGTGCCAGCAGCCAAGATGTCCGAGGGATACGGAATCAGCCCCAGCATTTT.

This clonotype was picked up a small number of times. A much larger clonotype is one base distant, so this may be a read error. This chain connects TRBV6-6 to TRBJ1-1, with 10 bases fitting TRBD1. Germline loops: CDR1 MNHNY, CDR2 SVGAGI (reference sequence). This CDR3 spans 14 amino acids. The CDR3 region is CASSQGQGMTEASF. For the CDR3, the DNA is TGTGCCAGCAGCCAGGGACAGGGGATGACTGAAGCTTCCTTT.

The chain is built from TRBV7-9 and TRBJ1-1; tentative D call: TRBD1 (5 bases). V lost 5 bases and J lost 5, with 18 bases in between. Germline CDR1 and CDR2: SEHNR and FQNEAQ (reference sequence). The CDR3 is 15 amino acids. In DNA form, the CDR3 reads TGTGCCAGCAGCCCTAGGGGCGCAGGCGGAACTGAAGCTTTCTTT. Protein: CASSPRGAGGTEAFF.

The rearrangement joins TRBV19 to TRBJ1-5; the match to TRBD1 covers 9 bases. Losses at the gene ends were 7 bases for V and 3 bases for J; bases not matched to a gene: 10. This CDR3 region has 16 residues. Germline V gene data show CDR1 as LNHDA and CDR2 as SQIVND (reference sequence). The CDR3 DNA reads TGTGCCAGTACTCCACGGGGACAGGGCTTCAATCAGCCCCAGCATTTT. Amino acid sequence: CASTPRGQGFNQPQHF.

This clonotype was counted at least ten times. The chain links TRBV29-1 to TRBJ2-7; 9 bases align to TRBD2. This CDR3 has 14 amino acids. CDR1 is SQVTM and CDR2 is ANQGSEA in the germline V gene. Trimming took 3 bases from V and 3 from J; bases not matched to a gene: 6. CDR3 sequence: CSVDVSGRNYEQYF. Here the CDR3 DNA reads TGCAGCGTTGACGTGAGCGGGAGGAACTACGAGCAGTACTTC.

The gene calls are TRBV5-5 and TRBJ1-6; D unclear. V lost 4 bases, J lost 10 bases, and 15 bases lay in between. Per germline, CDR1 SGHKS and CDR2 YYEKEE (reference sequence). The CDR3 has 14 amino acids. The CDR3 bases are TGTGCCAGCAGCCGATTCTCTAGTGGGTCACCCCTCCACTTT. Residues: CASSRFSSGSPLHF.

With respect to this clonotype: The junction and the germline gene differ at one end; a read error may be behind it. The genes are TRBV7-2 and TRBJ2-7; the D gene could be TRBD1 or TRBD2 (5 bases each). The CDR3 contains 14 residues. Germline V CDR1 and CDR2: SGHTA, FQGNSA. In DNA, the CDR3 is TGTGCCGGCAGCGCTGGGGGTGGGCCCTACGAGCAGTACTTC. This gives the protein CAGSAGGGPYEQYF.

The chain links TRBV7-2 to TRBJ1-2; no reliable D call. This CDR3 has 15 amino acids. Germline values: CDR1 SGHTA, CDR2 FQGNSA. The V and J ends lost 1 base and 2 bases respectively, with 11 bases between them. Here the CDR3 reads CASSLDGDTNYGYTF. In DNA, the CDR3 is TGTGCCAGCAGCTTAGATGGAGATACAAACTATGGCTACACCTTC.

This clonotype showed up many times. The rearrangement uses TRBV7-9 and TRBJ1-6; unclear D gene. The germline V gene has CDR1 SEHNR and CDR2 FQNEAQ (reference sequence). The V end lost 4 bases, the J end lost 0 bases, and 4 bases lay between the germline ends. The CDR3 loop spans 14 amino acids. The CDR3 nucleotides read TGTGCCAGCAGCTGGGGCTCCTATAATTCACCCCTCCACTTT. This gives the protein CASSWGSYNSPLHF. Using reference TRBV7-9 and TRBJ1-6 for the parts outside the CDR3, the full variable domain is DTGVSQNPRHKITKRGQNVTFRCDPISEHNRLYWYRQTLGQGPEFLTYFQNEAQLEKSRLLSDRFSAERPKGSFSTLEIQRTEQGDSAMYLCASSWGSYNSPLHFGNGTRLTVT.

This clonotype appeared many times. The V and J genes are TRBV20-1 and TRBJ2-5; unclear D gene. The CDR3 length is 14 residues. With 3 bases removed from V and 2 bases from J, the gap between germline ends came to 13 bases. Germline V CDR1 and CDR2: DFQATT, SNEGSKA (reference sequence). CDR3: CSASPPIVQETQYF. The CDR3 DNA is TGCAGTGCTAGTCCCCCGATTGTACAAGAGACCCAGTACTTC.

This clonotype was found many times. The chain is built from TRBV12-3 or TRBV12-4 and TRBJ2-7; D is undetermined. CDR3 size: 13 residues. The V gene lost 5 bases and the J gene lost 4 bases, with 12 bases spanning the gap. Written as DNA, the CDR3 is TGTGCCAGCAGTCAAGGGCGGCAATACGAGCAGTACTTC. Amino acid sequence: CASSQGRQYEQYF.

This clonotype was counted only a few times. This rearrangement joins TRBV7-9 to TRBJ2-2; TRBD2 is a possible D gene (5 bases). CDR1 and CDR2 from the germline V gene are SEHNR and FQNEAQ (reference sequence). The V and J ends lost 8 bases and 6 bases respectively, with 10 bases between them. The CDR3 totals 12 residues. Here the CDR3 DNA reads TGTGCCAGCGGGAGTTTTTCCGGGGAGCTGTTTTTT. This sequence encodes CASGSFSGELFF. The entire variable domain, with the rest obtained from reference TRBV7-9 and TRBJ2-2, is as follows: DTGVSQNPRHKITKRGQNVTFRCDPISEHNRLYWYRQTLGQGPEFLTYFQNEAQLEKSRLLSDRFSAERPKGSFSTLEIQRTEQGDSAMYLCASGSFSGELFFGEGSRLTVL.

This clonotype was found once. The V gene is TRBV10-3, the J gene TRBJ1-2, with D tentatively TRBD1 (5 bases). The CDR3 runs 13 residues. CDR1 is ENHRY, CDR2 SYGVKD, per germline. The CDR3 DNA reads as TGTGCTAGAGATCAGGGCTTGCACTATGGCTACACCTTC. It translates to CARDQGLHYGYTF.

As to this clonotype: The final CDR3 position lacks the conserved phenylalanine or tryptophan, pointing to a likely read error. This chain uses TRBV7-9 with TRBJ1-6; a possible D gene is TRBD1 (6 bases). Germline-derived CDR1 and CDR2 are SEHNR and FQNEAQ (reference sequence). This CDR3 has 14 amino acids. V gave up 5 bases and J gave up 8 bases, with 13 bases separating them. CDR3 in DNA: TGTGCCAGCAGCGAGCGAGGGGGGGATTCACCCCTCCACCTT. Encoded protein: CASSERGGDSPLHL.

This clonotype was observed once. This rearrangement joins TRBV20-1 to TRBJ2-7, with D hard to call. Germline-derived CDR1 and CDR2 are DFQATT and SNEGSKA (reference sequence). CDR3 length: 9 amino acids. V dropped 4 bases and J dropped 7 bases, with 5 bases sitting between them. CDR3 protein: CSATGEQYF. The CDR3 region has the DNA TGCAGTGCTACCGGGGAGCAGTACTTC.

This clonotype was seen repeatedly, ten times or more. V and J are TRBV20-1 and TRBJ1-1, with TRBD1 matching over 7 bases. CDR3 length: 14 residues. Germline loops: CDR1 DFQATT, CDR2 SNEGSKA (reference sequence). After removal of 2 bases from V and 3 bases from J, the junction contained 6 bases not matched to a gene. CDR3 amino acids: CSARNPRGYTEAFF. The CDR3, as DNA: TGCAGTGCTAGAAACCCCAGGGGGTACACTGAAGCTTTCTTT.

This clonotype has at least ten counts. This sequence may be a read error, since a much larger clone differs from it by one base. The chain joins TRBV12-3 or TRBV12-4 to TRBJ1-2, with a tentative D call TRBD1 (5 bases). The ends were cut back, 4 bases at V and 4 bases at J, with 10 bases in the middle. The CDR3 loop spans 13 amino acids. CDR3 bases: TGTGCCAGCAGTTCAGCCGGGGGCTATGGCTACACCTTC. As protein: CASSSAGGYGYTF.

The chain is built from TRBV7-9 and TRBJ2-7; possible D gene TRBD2, 6 bases. The CDR3 totals 15 residues. V lost 4 bases and J lost 5, with 18 bases in between. Germline V gene data show CDR1 as SEHNR and CDR2 as FQNEAQ (reference sequence). CDR3 DNA sequence: TGTGCCAGCAGCTCTCATGGGAGGCGGAGCGACGAGCAGTACTTC. The encoded protein is CASSSHGRRSDEQYF.

This clonotype was observed a few times. This chain links TRBV10-3 with TRBJ1-5, with TRBD1 identical over 7 bases. The CDR3 is 16 amino acids. The germline V gene encodes CDR1 ENHRY and CDR2 SYGVKD. J gave up 3 bases and V 4 bases, and 9 bases lay outside the gene matches. The CDR3 protein is CAISAGDRDFNQPQHF. As DNA, the CDR3 is TGTGCCATCAGTGCGGGCGACAGGGATTTCAATCAGCCCCAGCATTTT.

The rearrangement uses TRBV9 and TRBJ2-7; TRBD2 is a possible D gene (5 bases). Deletions cut 4 bases from V and 5 bases from J, with 19 bases between. This CDR3 region has 15 residues. CDR1 and CDR2 from the germline V gene are SGDLS and YYNGEE. The CDR3 reads CASSQVGIRSHEQYF. CDR3 sequence (DNA): TGTGCCAGCAGCCAAGTCGGGATTCGGAGCCACGAGCAGTACTTC.

The table lists this clonotype with many counts. This chain joins TRBV10-3 and TRBJ2-6; D call uncertain. The CDR3 loop spans 13 amino acids. Per germline, CDR1 ENHRY and CDR2 SYGVKD. Trimming pared 6 bases from V and 4 bases from J, leaving 7 bases between. The CDR3 DNA follows: TGTGCCATCAGCCCCCCCGGGGCCAACGTCCTGACTTTC. It translates to CAISPPGANVLTF.